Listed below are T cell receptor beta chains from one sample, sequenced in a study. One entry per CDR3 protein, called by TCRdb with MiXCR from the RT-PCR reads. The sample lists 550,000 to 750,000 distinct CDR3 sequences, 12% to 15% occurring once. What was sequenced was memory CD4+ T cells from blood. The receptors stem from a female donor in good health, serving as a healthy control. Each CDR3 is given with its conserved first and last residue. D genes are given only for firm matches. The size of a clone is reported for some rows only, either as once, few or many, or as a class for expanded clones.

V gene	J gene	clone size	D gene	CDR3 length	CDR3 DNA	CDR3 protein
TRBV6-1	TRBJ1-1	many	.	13	TGTGCCAGCACTTTTGGTCGAAACACTGAAGCTTTCTTT	CASTFGRNTEAFF
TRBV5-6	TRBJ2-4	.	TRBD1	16	TGTGCCAGCAGCAGATCGGACAGGGTCGCTAGTAACATTCAGTACTTC	CASSRSDRVASNIQYF
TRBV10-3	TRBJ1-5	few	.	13	TGTGCCATCAGTGCACAGGCGAATCAGCCCCAGCATTTT	CAISAQANQPQHF
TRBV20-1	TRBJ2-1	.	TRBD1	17	TGCAGTGCTAGACCGTTACTCGACAGGGTATCCTACAATGAGCAGTTCTTC	CSARPLLDRVSYNEQFF
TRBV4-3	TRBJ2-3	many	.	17	TGCGCCAGCAGCCGAGAAGGGAGCTGGGGGCGCGGAGATACGCAGTATTTT	CASSREGSWGRGDTQYF
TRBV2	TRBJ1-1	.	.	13	TGTGCCAGCAGGGAGGAAGTAAACACTGAAGCTTTCTTT	CASREEVNTEAFF
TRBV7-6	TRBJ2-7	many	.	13	TGTGCCAGCAGCCTCAGGGACTCCTACGAGCAGTACTTC	CASSLRDSYEQYF
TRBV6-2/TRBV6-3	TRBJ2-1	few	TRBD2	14	TGTGCCAGCCATAGCGGGAGCTCCTACAATGAGCAGTTCTTC	CASHSGSSYNEQFF
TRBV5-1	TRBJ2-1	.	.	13	TGCGCCAGCAGCTTTGCTAGCTCAGGTGAGCAGTTCTTC	CASSFASSGEQFF
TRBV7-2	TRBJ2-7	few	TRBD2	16	TGTGCCAGCAGTCCACGGGGGACTAGCGGGACCCTCGAGCAGTACTTC	CASSPRGTSGTLEQYF